These T cell receptor beta chains were read from a single sample in a study of T cells in Graves' hyperthyroidism and ophthalmopathy. TCRdb redid the calling of the multiplex PCR reads with MiXCR, one entry per CDR3 protein. The repertoire has over 250,000 distinct CDR3 sequences, over 15% of them found once; the top ten carry around 61%. Sequencing used blood. These receptor sequences come from a woman aged 60-75 years with Graves' ophthalmopathy. The CDR3 runs from the conserved cysteine through the conserved F or W. D genes are given only for firm matches. Clone size is stated in some rows and not others, as once, few, many or a class when expanded.

abundance	v_gene	j_gene	d_gene	CDR3nt	CDR3aa
many	TRBV28	TRBJ1-4	NA	TGTGCCAGCAGGTTGCAGGGTGTGGCTAATGAAAAACTGTTTTTT	CASRLQGVANEKLFF
few	TRBV7-2	TRBJ1-2	TRBD1	TGTGCCAGCAGCTTTGGACAGGCTGGCGATGGCTACACCTTC	CASSFGQAGDGYTF
many	TRBV20-1	TRBJ1-5	NA	TGCAGTGCTAGACCAGACCTAGCCCAGCATTTT	CSARPDLAQHF
many	TRBV20-1	TRBJ2-3	NA	TGCAGTGCTAGATCCTTTTTGATAGGGGCAGATACGCAGTATTTT	CSARSFLIGADTQYF
NA	TRBV11-1	TRBJ2-7	TRBD2	TGTGCCAGCAGTCCTGGCCTAGCGGAAACCTACGAGCAGTACTTC	CASSPGLAETYEQYF
NA	TRBV6-2/TRBV6-3	TRBJ1-1	NA	TGTGCCAGCAGTTCCTCGGGCCGGAGAACTTTCTTT	CASSSSGRRTFF
NA	TRBV14	TRBJ1-6	NA	TGTGCCAGCGCGACACAGCATAATTCACCCCTCCACTTT	CASATQHNSPLHF
many	TRBV2	TRBJ2-7	TRBD1	TGTGCCAGCAGTGCGTGGCAGGGGGATAACGAGCAGTACTTC	CASSAWQGDNEQYF
NA	TRBV12-3/TRBV12-4	TRBJ2-5	TRBD2	TGTGCCAGCAGTACAGGGGGACTAGCGGGGTCCGGGGAGACCCAGTACTTC	CASSTGGLAGSGETQYF
many	TRBV28	TRBJ2-7	TRBD1	TGTGCCACGGACAGGGGTGGGGGCTACGAGCAGTACTTC	CATDRGGGYEQYF
many	TRBV20-1	TRBJ2-7	NA	TGCAGTGCTAGGGGACGGGCGGGAAACTACGAGCAGTACTTC	CSARGRAGNYEQYF
many	TRBV11-3	TRBJ1-1	NA	TGTGCCAGCAGCCCGTCGCGCTCGGCAGACAACACTGAAGCTTTCTTT	CASSPSRSADNTEAFF
many	TRBV7-2	TRBJ2-5	NA	TGTGCCAGCAGCTTAGGAGACAACGCGGGGGAGACCCAGTACTTC	CASSLGDNAGETQYF
many	TRBV12-3/TRBV12-4	TRBJ1-3	TRBD1	TGTGCCAGCAGCCAGGACAGGGTCTCTGGAAACACCATATATTTT	CASSQDRVSGNTIYF
NA	TRBV19	TRBJ1-1	NA	TGTGCCAGTAGTATAGCTCAGAACGCCAACACTGAAGCTTTCTTT	CASSIAQNANTEAFF
many	TRBV6-1	TRBJ2-5	TRBD1	TGTGCCAGCAATAGAGACAGGGACGAGACCCAGTACTTC	CASNRDRDETQYF
NA	TRBV4-2	TRBJ2-1	NA	TGTGCCAGCAGCCAAGAAGGGGGGAGGACCTACAATGAGCAGTTCTTC	CASSQEGGRTYNEQFF
NA	TRBV5-1	TRBJ2-5	TRBD1	TGCGCCAGCAGCTTGGGGGGGACAGAAGAGACCCAGTACTTC	CASSLGGTEETQYF
NA	TRBV12-3/TRBV12-4	TRBJ2-4	NA	TGTGCCAGCACCTTCGGGGGTTTGAACATTCAGTACTTC	CASTFGGLNIQYF
many	TRBV24-1	TRBJ2-7	NA	TGTGCCACCTCCGGGGGCGGGTCAACCTACGAGCAGTACTTC	CATSGGGSTYEQYF
NA	TRBV7-3	TRBJ2-1	NA	TGTGCCAGCAGCTTAACAGGGGATCGGTACAATGAGCAGTTCTTC	CASSLTGDRYNEQFF
NA	TRBV9	TRBJ1-2	NA	TGTGCCAGCAGCGAGGGACTCCTAGCTAACTATGGCTACACCTTC	CASSEGLLANYGYTF
few	TRBV11-3	TRBJ2-5	TRBD1	TGTGCCAGCAGTCGCTCCCGACAGGGTCTCGAAGAGACCCAGTACTTC	CASSRSRQGLEETQYF
many	TRBV20-1	TRBJ1-3	NA	TGCAGTGCTAGAGTAGACGAACCCGGTATTCAACGCTCTGGAAACACCATATATTTT	CSARVDEPGIQRSGNTIYF
many	TRBV7-9	TRBJ2-3	NA	TGTGCCAGCAGCTTCCCCCCCGGGTTAGATACGCAGTATTTT	CASSFPPGLDTQYF
few	TRBV10-3	TRBJ1-4	TRBD1	TGTGCCATCAGTGAGTCTCGGACAGGGCGGGATGAAAAACTGTTTTTT	CAISESRTGRDEKLFF
many	TRBV3-1	TRBJ2-1	TRBD1	TGTGCCAGCAGCCATCAACAGGGGCTTGGGAATGAGCAGTTCTTC	CASSHQQGLGNEQFF
NA	TRBV9	TRBJ1-6	NA	TGTGCCAGCAGCGTAGTTCAGGATCATAATTCACCCCTCCACTTT	CASSVVQDHNSPLHF
many	TRBV12-3/TRBV12-4	TRBJ2-1	NA	TGTGCCAGCAGTTTTGGGGATGAGCAGTTCTTC	CASSFGDEQFF
NA	TRBV11-2	TRBJ2-7	NA	TGTGCCAGCAGCTTTGGTCGTGGCGAGCAGTACTTC	CASSFGRGEQYF
NA	TRBV6-2/TRBV6-3	TRBJ2-1	NA	TGTGCCAGCAGTGGGGGCGGGTCCTATTTCTACAATGAGCAGTTCTTC	CASSGGGSYFYNEQFF
many	TRBV29-1	TRBJ1-5	NA	TGCAGCGTTGTGCTCCCAACAATGAGTCCTCTCGTTCAGCCCCAGCATTTT	CSVVLPTMSPLVQPQHF
many	TRBV5-1	TRBJ2-3	TRBD2	TGCGCCAGCAGCTTGGGTTCATCCAGCGGGGGGTCAGATACGCAGTATTTT	CASSLGSSSGGSDTQYF
many	TRBV5-1	TRBJ2-2	NA	TGCGCCAGCAGCTCCCGGCAGGACACCGGGGAGCTGTTTTTT	CASSSRQDTGELFF
many	TRBV18	TRBJ2-7	TRBD1	TGTGCCAGCTCACCGGACAGGGTAGGGGGCGAGCAGTACTTC	CASSPDRVGGEQYF
few	TRBV5-1	TRBJ2-2	TRBD2	TGCGCCAGCAGCTTCGTAGCGGGGGAAGCCGGGGAGCTGTTTTTT	CASSFVAGEAGELFF
NA	TRBV5-1	TRBJ1-2	NA	TGCGCCAGCAGCTTCGTTTCTACAGGACAGATCGGGGGGATGGCTAACTATGGCTACACCTTC	CASSFVSTGQIGGMANYGYTF
many	TRBV6-1	TRBJ2-5	TRBD2	TGTGCCAGCGGTGTCCTAGCGGCCCAAGAGACCCAGTACTTC	CASGVLAAQETQYF
many	TRBV30	TRBJ2-7	NA	TGTGCCTGGAGTGTGGTGGGGCAAGTCCCGGACGAGCAGTACTTC	CAWSVVGQVPDEQYF
many	TRBV7-9	TRBJ1-1	NA	TGTGCCAGCACCCCTCAGCGGCTACGGGGGAACACTGAAGCTTTCTTT	CASTPQRLRGNTEAFF
few	TRBV4-2	TRBJ1-4	NA	TGTGCCAGCAGCCAAGGTTTCGAGGAAAAACTGTTTTTT	CASSQGFEEKLFF
many	TRBV7-2	TRBJ1-1	NA	TGTGCCAGCAGCTTAGGTTTCTGGGGGGCCACTGAAGCTTTCTTT	CASSLGFWGATEAFF
many	TRBV4-1	TRBJ2-7	NA	TGCGCCAGCAGCCAAGAGCTTGCGGGGCCCTACGAGCAGTACTTC	CASSQELAGPYEQYF
NA	TRBV5-6	TRBJ1-1	TRBD1	TGTGCCAGCAGCTTGGCAGGGGGCAGTGTGAACACTGAAGCTTTCTTT	CASSLAGGSVNTEAFF
NA	TRBV12-3/TRBV12-4	TRBJ2-2	NA	TGTGCCAGCAGCCGAGAGAGGGTGGGCACCGGGGAGCTGTTTTTT	CASSRERVGTGELFF
many	TRBV6-1	TRBJ1-5	NA	TGTGCCAGCAGGGAAAGCAACAGGGCCGGGGTCCAGCCCCAGCATTTT	CASRESNRAGVQPQHF
many	TRBV27	TRBJ2-7	NA	TGTGCCAGCAGTCTTGGACAAGAACTACGACGGGAGCAGTACTTC	CASSLGQELRREQYF
NA	TRBV5-5	TRBJ2-7	NA	TGTGCCAGCAGCCTGGCAGCGGATAACGGGCAGTACTTC	CASSLAADNGQYF
many	TRBV7-2	TRBJ2-3	NA	TGTGCCAGCAGCTTAGGGGTGGCCAGCACAGATACGCAGTATTTT	CASSLGVASTDTQYF